The entry below gives a single T cell receptor (beta chain) sequence along with its context. With V trimmed by 8 bases and J by 3 bases, 6 bases remained unmatched. CDR3 length equals 14 residues. Germline CDR1 and CDR2: MDHEN and SYDVKM. The record originates from a study of shared clonotypes between healthy human individuals. Generated by immunoSEQ multiplex PCR, the TCRdb table keeps only in-frame clones and is missing some. The table records around 690,000 clones, 90% of them present only once. V usage is TRBV28 and J usage is TRBJ1-4; 7 bases are a match to TRBD1. The clonotype was recovered from a man between 18 and 29 years old in good health. Some clones in this sample may be carry-over from other donors' samples. The material sequenced was memory CD8+ T cells from PBMCs. Subset noted: CD45RO+ cells pooled with CCR7-negative TemRA cells. In DNA, the CDR3 is TGTGCCAGCCGGACCGGGACAGCTAATGAAAAACTGTTTTTT. It yields the protein CASRTGTANEKLFF. Drawing the rest from reference TRBV28 and TRBJ1-4, the complete variable domain is DVKVTQSSRYLVKRTGEKVFLECVQDMDHENMFWYRQDPGLGLRLIYFSYDVKMKEKGDIPEGYSVSREKKERFSLILESASTNQTSMYLCASRTGTANEKLFFGSGTQLSVL.